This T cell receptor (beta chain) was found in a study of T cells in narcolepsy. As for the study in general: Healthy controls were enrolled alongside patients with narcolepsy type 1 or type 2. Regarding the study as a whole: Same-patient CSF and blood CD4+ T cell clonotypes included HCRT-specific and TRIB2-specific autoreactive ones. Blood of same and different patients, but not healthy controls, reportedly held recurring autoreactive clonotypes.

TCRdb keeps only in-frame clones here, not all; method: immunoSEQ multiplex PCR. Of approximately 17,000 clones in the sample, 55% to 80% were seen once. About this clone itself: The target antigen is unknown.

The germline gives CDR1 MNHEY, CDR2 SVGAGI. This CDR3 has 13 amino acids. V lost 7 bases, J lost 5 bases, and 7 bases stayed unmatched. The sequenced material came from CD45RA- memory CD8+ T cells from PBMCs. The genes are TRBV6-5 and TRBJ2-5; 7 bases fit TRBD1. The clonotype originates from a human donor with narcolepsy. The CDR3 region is CASIGQESETQYF. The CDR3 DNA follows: TGTGCCAGCATAGGACAGGAGTCGGAGACCCAGTACTTC.